The text below deals with one TCR beta chain. Only in-frame clones appear in the TCRdb table, and some are missing; sequencing was by immunoSEQ multiplex PCR. Of roughly 460,000 clones in the sample, roughly nine tenths were seen once. The CDR3 runs to 15 residues. With 0 bases clipped from V and 1 base from J, the junction kept 2 bases outside the gene matches. CDR1 and CDR2 from the germline V gene are SGDLS and YYNGEE. Treatment reported: around 19 received Ad26.COV2.S at low or high dose, single or two shots; 5 received placebo; per-sample allocation not given. Sampling occurred on day 63 after the first vaccine or placebo injection. Expression of Wuhan-strain SARS-CoV-2 spike came from the Ad26 vector that formed the vaccine. The data belong to a study of Ad26.COV2.S vaccination and SARS-CoV-2 variants.

Specimen: peripheral blood, collected in a trial of Ad26.COV2.S vaccine versus placebo. This chain connects TRBV9 to TRBJ2-3; 7 nucleotides match TRBD1. The TCR was taken from a person aged 18-65 years who received the Ad26.COV2.S COVID-19 vaccine or a placebo. This CDR3 is CASSVDRGGTDTQYF. The CDR3 DNA reads TGTGCCAGCAGCGTAGACAGGGGAGGCACAGATACGCAGTATTTT.